Following are 19 T cell receptor beta chains from one sample sequenced in a study of T cell responses to AZD1222 COVID-19 vaccine. Libraries were prepared by immunoSEQ multiplex PCR; TCRdb keeps only in-frame clonotypes and omits some of them. Of tens of thousands of clones listed, more than 75% are singletons. The input for sequencing was peripheral blood, taken on day 0 of AZD1222 vaccination. Receptors were obtained from an adult in good health.

The chain is built from TRBV5-5 and TRBJ2-5; unclear D gene. Trimming stripped 6 bases from V and 4 bases from J, with 10 bases between. Germline CDR1 reads SGHKS; CDR2 reads YYEKEE (reference sequence). The CDR3 has 12 residues. Written as DNA, the CDR3 is TGTGCCAGCAATGTCCAGGTAGAGACCCAGTACTTC. Protein product: CASNVQVETQYF. Full variable domain (outside the CDR3, taken from reference TRBV5-5 and TRBJ2-5): DAGVTQSPTHLIKTRGQQVTLRCSPISGHKSVSWYQQVLGQGPQFIFQYYEKEERGRGNFPDRFSARQFPNYSSELNVNALLLGDSALYLCASNVQVETQYFGPGTRLLVL.

The chain has TRBV30 and TRBJ2-2; 9 bases align to TRBD2. V gave up 3 bases and J gave up 6 bases; unmatched junction bases: 8. The length of the CDR3 is 15 residues. Germline CDR1 is GTSNPN and CDR2 is SVGIG (reference sequence). The CDR3 coding sequence is TGTGCCTGGAGGGCTGGACTAGCGTTTCCCGGGGAGCTGTTTTTT. Amino acid sequence: CAWRAGLAFPGELFF.

The CDR3 reads CASSLTHGNSYEQYF. The CDR3 DNA sequence: TGTGCCAGCAGCTTAACACATGGGAACTCCTACGAGCAGTACTTC. The genes are TRBV7-8 and TRBJ2-7, with D hard to call. Germline CDR1 SGHVS, CDR2 FQNEAQ. This CDR3 spans 15 amino acids. The germline V and J ends were trimmed by 2 bases and 0 bases, with 11 bases remaining between them.

The chain carries TRBV7-8 and TRBJ1-2; D is perhaps TRBD1 (6 bases). Germline V lookup: CDR1 SGHVS, CDR2 FQNEAQ. This CDR3 contains 16 residues. V lost 4 bases and J 4 bases, leaving 19 bases between the germline ends. The CDR3 spells CASSSAGTLFGYGYTF. The CDR3 coding sequence is TGTGCCAGCAGCTCAGCCGGGACACTTTTCGGCTATGGCTACACCTTC.

This chain uses TRBV7-9 with TRBJ2-3; D is possibly TRBD1 (5 bases). This CDR3 is built from 16 residues. Germline assignment: CDR1 SEHNR and CDR2 FQNEAQ (reference sequence). The V gene lost 5 bases and the J gene lost 0 bases, with 15 bases spanning the gap. The CDR3 sequence is CASSPLAGRSTDTQYF. In DNA form, the CDR3 reads TGTGCCAGCAGCCCCCTGGCAGGGCGGAGCACAGATACGCAGTATTTT.

The chain carries TRBV7-2 and TRBJ2-7, with 10 bases lining up with TRBD1. J gave up 5 bases and V 5 bases, and 6 bases lay outside the gene matches. The CDR3 loop spans 14 amino acids. From germline, CDR1 is SGHTA and CDR2 FQGNSA. CDR3 DNA: TGTGCCAGCAGCATCCGACAGGGGGCTGACGAGCAGTACTTC. As protein: CASSIRQGADEQYF.

The V and J genes are TRBV19 and TRBJ2-7; D perhaps matches TRBD2 (6 bases). The CDR3 has 11 amino acids. CDR1 and CDR2 (germline): LNHDA, SQIVND (reference sequence). Trimming pared 10 bases from V and 4 bases from J, leaving 11 bases between. The CDR3: CATAGGYEQYF. Written as DNA, the CDR3 is TGTGCCACCGCCGGGGGTTACGAGCAGTACTTC.

V usage is TRBV6-5 and J usage is TRBJ2-2; D possibly corresponds to TRBD1 (6 bases). The germline V and J ends were trimmed by 5 bases and 0 bases, with 10 bases remaining between them. The CDR3 is made up of 15 amino acids. Per the germline V gene, CDR1 is MNHEY and CDR2 is SVGAGI. CDR3 nucleotides: TGTGCCAGCAGTCTGGACAGATCGAACACCGGGGAGCTGTTTTTT. It translates to CASSLDRSNTGELFF.

The chain is built from TRBV5-1 and TRBJ1-2; no definite D call. This CDR3 contains 13 residues. Between the trimmed V and J ends, which lost 0 bases and 4 bases, there was a span of 7 bases. Per germline, CDR1 SGHRS and CDR2 YFSETQ. The CDR3 loop reads CASSLDQSYGYTF. The DNA for the CDR3 is TGCGCCAGCAGCTTGGATCAGAGCTATGGCTACACCTTC. The full variable domain, rest sourced from reference TRBV5-1 and TRBJ1-2, is KAGVTQTPRYLIKTRGQQVTLSCSPISGHRSVSWYQQTPGQGLQFLFEYFSETQRNKGNFPGRFSGRQFSNSRSEMNVSTLELGDSALYLCASSLDQSYGYTFGSGTRLTVV.

The gene calls are TRBV12-3 or TRBV12-4 and TRBJ1-2, with 7 bases matching TRBD1. This CDR3 region has 12 residues. V lost 3 bases to trimming and J lost 8 bases; unmatched junction nucleotides: 3. The CDR3 reads CASSLTGSGYTF. CDR3 nucleotides: TGTGCCAGCAGTTTGACAGGGTCCGGCTACACCTTC.

In this sample, this clone turned up many times. The chain employs TRBV6-5 and TRBJ2-3; 8 bases match TRBD1. Unmatched junction bases numbered 7, after V lost 6 bases and J lost 8 bases. The CDR3 is made up of 13 amino acids. Germline V gives CDR1 MNHEY, CDR2 SVGAGI. CDR3 loop: CASRLQGAVTQYF. The CDR3, as DNA: TGTGCCAGCAGGCTCCAGGGGGCTGTTACGCAGTATTTT.

The genes are TRBV19 and TRBJ1-1; perhaps TRBD1 as D (6 bases). Germline values: CDR1 LNHDA, CDR2 SQIVND (reference sequence). The germline V and J ends were trimmed by 7 bases and 4 bases, with 16 bases remaining between them. The CDR3 consists of 14 residues. The CDR3 spells CASKREGVPTEAFF. The CDR3 DNA follows: TGTGCCAGTAAGCGGGAGGGGGTGCCCACTGAAGCTTTCTTT. Based on the CDR3 plus reference TRBV19 and TRBJ1-1, the full variable domain is DGGITQSPKYLFRKEGQNVTLSCEQNLNHDAMYWYRQDPGQGLRLIYYSQIVNDFQKGDIAEGYSVSREKKESFPLTVTSAQKNPTAFYLCASKREGVPTEAFFGQGTRLTVV.

The J gene is TRBJ1-3, the V gene TRBV7-2, with D perhaps matching TRBD1 (6 bases). Trimming shortened V by 1 base and J by 7 bases, and 11 bases separated the two germline ends. Germline assignment: CDR1 SGHTA and CDR2 FQGNSA. The CDR3 extends over 14 amino acids. In DNA form, the CDR3 reads TGTGCCAGCAGCTTAGTAACAGGGACCAACACCATATATTTT. Amino acid sequence: CASSLVTGTNTIYF.

With regard to this clone: An end of the junction does not agree with germline; a read error may underlie this. The chain employs TRBV5-4 and TRBJ1-2, with D tentatively TRBD1 (6 bases). The germline V gene encodes CDR1 SGHNT and CDR2 YYREEE (reference sequence). The CDR3 is 13 residues long. CDR3 DNA: TGTGCCAGCAGCTACGACAGGTCCCAGTCCCCATCCTTC. Translating gives CASSYDRSQSPSF. The whole variable domain, filled in from reference TRBV5-4 and TRBJ1-2, reads ETGVTQSPTHLIKTRGQQVTLRCSSQSGHNTVSWYQQALGQGPQFIFQYYREEENGRGNFPPRFSGLQFPNYSSELNVNALELDDSALYLCASSYDRSQSPSFGSGTRLTVV.

V is TRBV27 and J is TRBJ1-6; 9 bases are shared with TRBD1. CDR1 and CDR2 (germline): MNHEY, SMNVEV (reference sequence). The CDR3 runs 16 residues. The V and J ends lost 3 bases and 7 bases, in that order; junction bases with no gene match: 7. This chain's CDR3 is CASSLSQGAMNSPLHF. In DNA form, the CDR3 reads TGTGCCAGCAGTTTGTCACAGGGGGCGATGAATTCACCCCTCCACTTT.

This clone showed up just a few times. The gene calls are TRBV12-3 or TRBV12-4 and TRBJ1-6; TRBD1 agrees at 9 bases. The ends lost 5 bases at V and 10 bases at J; junction bases unmatched: 3. The CDR3 runs to 13 residues. For the CDR3, the DNA is TGTGCCAGCAGTAGACAGGGGGGATCACCCCTCCACTTT. It codes for CASSRQGGSPLHF.

J is TRBJ1-2 and V is TRBV6-5; 7 positions match TRBD1. The CDR3 spans 15 residues. Unmatched junction bases numbered 10, after V lost 3 bases and J lost 6 bases. The germline gives CDR1 MNHEY, CDR2 SVGAGI. CDR3 residues: CASSYFTRGSDGYTF. The CDR3 bases are TGTGCCAGCAGTTATTTTACCAGGGGGAGTGATGGCTACACCTTC.

This chain joins TRBV4-3 and TRBJ1-6; D is possibly TRBD1 (6 bases). CDR1 and CDR2 from the germline V gene are LGHNA and YSLEER. Trimming removed 4 bases at V and 5 bases at J, with 18 bases between. The CDR3 is made up of 17 amino acids. The CDR3 sequence: CASSRIISDRNNSPLHF. The CDR3 DNA reads as TGCGCCAGCAGCCGAATCATTTCGGACAGAAATAATTCACCCCTCCACTTT.

This sequence joins TRBV5-6 and TRBJ1-2; possibly TRBD1 for D (6 bases). CDR1 is SGHDT, CDR2 YYEEEE, per germline. The CDR3 sequence is 14 residues long. V was trimmed by 6 bases and J by 3 bases, leaving 15 bases between them. The CDR3 DNA follows: TGTGCCAGCACCGATCGACAGGAATACTATGGCTACACCTTC. Its protein product is CASTDRQEYYGYTF.